Shown below are 17 T cell receptor beta chains from a single sample sequenced in a study of blood T cells in healthy people across ages. A sample-barcoded 5' primer and a J-beta primer mix were used in a second PCR of roughly 6 to 12 cycles. TCRdb re-analysed the 5' RACE reads in MiXCR, keeping a single row per CDR3 protein. This table holds roughly 800,000 distinct CDR3 sequences, around 25% found once. These data were likewise used in another study, on T cells of mothers and their children.

The sample was blood. Receptor source: a boy aged 5-17 years in good health.

The V call is TRBV7-9, the J call TRBJ2-1; D possibly corresponds to TRBD1 (6 bases). Trimming cost V 1 base and J 5 bases, with 12 bases left between them. CDR1 is SEHNR and CDR2 is FQNEAQ in the germline V gene (reference sequence). This CDR3 has 15 amino acids. The CDR3 sequence: CASSLGQGQHNEQFF. The CDR3 coding sequence is TGTGCCAGCAGCTTAGGCCAGGGGCAACACAATGAGCAGTTCTTC. Filled out from reference TRBV7-9 and TRBJ2-1, the complete variable domain reads DTGVSQNPRHKITKRGQNVTFRCDPISEHNRLYWYRQTLGQGPEFLTYFQNEAQLEKSRLLSDRFSAERPKGSFSTLEIQRTEQGDSAMYLCASSLGQGQHNEQFFGPGTRLTVL.

In its sample, this clonotype was seen a few times. This chain uses TRBV28 with TRBJ1-4; 8 bases fit TRBD1. V trimming: 5 bases; J trimming: 6 bases; junction bases outside the gene matches: 5. Germline CDR1 MDHEN, CDR2 SYDVKM. The CDR3 runs to 14 residues. CDR3 in amino acids: CASSTDRDDEKLFF. The DNA for the CDR3 is TGTGCCAGCAGTACGGACAGGGATGATGAAAAACTGTTTTTT.

The J gene is TRBJ2-1, the V gene TRBV7-3, with D possibly being TRBD1 (6 bases). The J call may not be correct, given that the DNA end is closer to TRBJ2-7. This CDR3 comprises 15 residues. Per the germline V gene, CDR1 is SGHTA and CDR2 is FQGTGA. CDR3 in DNA: TGTGCCAGCAGCGAGGGGACAACAGGGTCCTACGAGCAGTACTTC. Translated: CASSEGTTGSYEQYF.

The chain carries TRBV29-1 and TRBJ2-1, with TRBD2 matching over 12 bases. This CDR3 spans 14 amino acids. Per germline, CDR1 SQVTM and CDR2 ANQGSEA. V gave up 5 bases and J gave up 7 bases; unmatched junction bases: 6. The CDR3 DNA is TGCAGCGTTCTTGGACTAGCGGGGAATAATGAGCAGTTCTTC. Protein product: CSVLGLAGNNEQFF.

The V and J genes are TRBV29-1 and TRBJ2-7; 10 bases fit TRBD1. Germline CDR1 SQVTM, CDR2 ANQGSEA. The length of the CDR3 is 12 residues. J lost 6 bases, V lost 6 bases, and 5 bases had no gene match. CDR3 residues: CSVGTGVSEQYF. The CDR3 DNA reads as TGCAGCGTGGGGACAGGGGTAAGCGAGCAGTACTTC.

The chain recombines TRBV29-1 with TRBJ2-7; 12 nucleotides match TRBD2. CDR1 is SQVTM and CDR2 is ANQGSEA in the germline V gene. The trim removed 7 bases at V and 7 bases at J, leaving 14 bases unmatched. There are 15 residues in the CDR3. The CDR3 DNA follows: TGCAGCGCTCTACTAGCGGGAGGCCCAGGAGAGGAGCAGTACTTC. As protein: CSALLAGGPGEEQYF.

The chain couples TRBV20-1 to TRBJ2-1, with 12 nucleotides matching TRBD2. Germline-derived CDR1 and CDR2 are DFQATT and SNEGSKA (reference sequence). CDR3 length: 14 amino acids. V was clipped by 4 bases and J by 10 bases; unmatched bases: 8. This CDR3 reads CSATPSGRAREQFF. The DNA of the CDR3 is TGCAGTGCTACACCTAGCGGGAGGGCCAGGGAGCAGTTCTTC.

The sample holds a few counts of this clonotype. The V gene is TRBV10-3, the J gene TRBJ2-5; TRBD1 matches 9 bases. CDR1 and CDR2 (germline): ENHRY, SYGVKD. The CDR3 is made up of 14 amino acids. V dropped 10 bases and J dropped 1; count of bases not matched to a gene: 7. The CDR3 nucleotides are TGTGCCACCGGGACAGGGAGTATCCAAGAGACCCAGTACTTC. Protein product: CATGTGSIQETQYF.

V usage is TRBV5-1 and J usage is TRBJ1-6; perhaps TRBD1 as D (5 bases). Germline assignment: CDR1 SGHRS and CDR2 YFSETQ. With 1 base removed from V and 8 bases from J, the gap between germline ends came to 10 bases. The CDR3 consists of 14 residues. The CDR3 loop is CASSLWGSDSPLHF. The CDR3 bases are TGCGCCAGCAGCTTGTGGGGGAGCGATTCACCCCTCCACTTT.

This clonotype was seen only a few times. The chain carries TRBV6-5 and TRBJ2-5, with TRBD1 matching 7 bases. The tail of the sequence fits TRBJ2-7 better, so the J call may be wrong. Germline CDR1 is MNHEY and CDR2 is SVGAGI. This CDR3 comprises 14 residues. The CDR3 region has the DNA TGTGCCAGCAGTTATTCGGACAGGTCGTACGAGCAGTACTTC. As protein: CASSYSDRSYEQYF.

The chain recombines TRBV7-9 with TRBJ1-1, with a possible D match to TRBD1 (5 bases). The V end lost 5 bases, the J end lost 1 base, and 14 bases lay between the germline ends. The CDR3 is 15 residues long. Germline CDR1 reads SEHNR; CDR2 reads FQNEAQ (reference sequence). For the CDR3, the DNA is TGTGCCAGCAGCCCACCCGTGGGGACGAACACTGAAGCTTTCTTT. Encoded protein: CASSPPVGTNTEAFF.

This chain uses TRBV27 with TRBJ2-7; TRBD1 aligns across 7 bases. V trimming: 6 bases; J trimming: 4 bases; junction bases outside the gene matches: 6. This CDR3 has 13 residues. Germline V gene data show CDR1 as MNHEY and CDR2 as SMNVEV (reference sequence). The CDR3 reads CASRQTGKYEQYF. The CDR3 DNA is TGTGCCAGCAGGCAGACAGGGAAATACGAGCAGTACTTC.

This clonotype was observed a handful of times. The V gene is TRBV29-1, the J gene TRBJ2-7; D gene unclear. Germline V gives CDR1 SQVTM, CDR2 ANQGSEA. The CDR3 is 14 amino acids. V was cut by 2 bases and J by 3 bases, with 14 bases left in between. The CDR3, as DNA: TGCAGCGTTGAAAGTTCGAACAGAAACTACGAGCAGTACTTC. This codes for CSVESSNRNYEQYF.

CDR3 sequence (DNA): TGTGCCAGCAGCGTAACCCAGGGCCCGGGGACCCAGTACTTC. Its protein is CASSVTQGPGTQYF. The chain joins TRBV9 to TRBJ2-5; possibly TRBD1 for D (5 bases). The CDR3 contains 14 residues. The V and J ends lost 1 base and 7 bases respectively, with 14 bases between them. Germline-derived CDR1 and CDR2 are SGDLS and YYNGEE.

The chain combines TRBV4-1 with TRBJ1-5, with D unclear. CDR3 length: 14 amino acids. Trimming pared 4 bases from V and 3 bases from J, leaving 10 bases between. From germline, CDR1 is MGHRA and CDR2 YSYEKL. The CDR3 DNA follows: TGCGCCAGCAGCCCTGGGGTCATCAATCAGCCCCAGCATTTT. It is translated as CASSPGVINQPQHF.

Turning to this clonotype: It is likely a read error, because the conserved phenylalanine at the end of the CDR3 is missing. The chain is built from TRBV29-1 and TRBJ1-4; maybe TRBD1 (6 bases). V was pared by 7 bases and J by 5 bases, with 14 bases between. The CDR3 contains 13 residues. CDR1 and CDR2 from the germline V gene are SQVTM and ANQGSEA. This chain's CDR3 is CSATAGANEKLFS. The CDR3 DNA reads TGCAGCGCAACCGCGGGGGCAAATGAAAAACTGTTTTCT.

This rearrangement joins TRBV12-3 or TRBV12-4 to TRBJ1-2; possible D gene TRBD1, 5 bases. This CDR3 spans 13 amino acids. Trimming removed 5 bases at V and 6 bases at J, with 13 bases between. DNA for the CDR3: TGTGCCAGCAGTCTCGGGACCGCGAATGGCTACACCTTC. Translation gives CASSLGTANGYTF.